This T cell receptor beta chain comes out of a study of blood T cells in healthy people across ages. Alongside a J-beta primer mix, a sample-barcoded 5' primer served in a second PCR lasting roughly 6 to 11 cycles. TCRdb used MiXCR to reprocess the 5' RACE reads, holding one entry per CDR3 protein. Here the sample spans around 1,100,000 distinct CDR3 sequences, about two fifths being singletons. V was clipped by 6 bases and J by 0 bases, with 9 bases between them. The CDR3 totals 14 residues. The V gene is TRBV12-3 or TRBV12-4, the J gene TRBJ2-1; no firm D call. The sequence was obtained from a young man in good health. The sample consisted of blood. CDR3 nucleotide sequence: TGTGCCAGCAGGAACCAGCCCTCCTACAATGAGCAGTTCTTC. The encoded protein is CASRNQPSYNEQFF.